The next 19 T cell receptor beta chains were all read from a single sample in a study of human T cells and chemical hapten exposure (dated by TCRdb to the early 2020s). Library construction relied on RACE. This sample was sequenced with a NextSeq 500. TCRdb took the public reads, trimmed them with fastp at Q25, ran MiXCR for clone calling and kept in-frame beta chains. Entries that share a CDR3 protein sequence are merged under the most common genes and DNA. Counted in this sample were more than 85,000 distinct CDR3 sequences; around 7.9% of them appeared once. Of the sample, just over 2.5% falls within the top ten clones. The time point label for this specimen denotes: pre-sensitization, week 0. Read against the paper, the sample's treatment or condition label means: therapeutic diphenylcyclopropenone sensitization with weekly scalp DPC. The source was whole blood, collected in connection with sensitization to the hapten diphenylcyclopropenone (DPC). The receptors originated from a middle-aged man with alopecia areata. Some clones in this sample may be carry-over from other donors' samples.

Remarks on this clonotype: A much larger clone lies one base from this, so it may be a read error. This rearrangement joins TRBV20-1 to TRBJ2-1, with D unresolved. The CDR3 has 13 residues. The germline V and J ends were trimmed by 0 bases and 9 bases, with 12 bases remaining between them. CDR1 DFQATT and CDR2 SNEGSKA come from the germline V gene (reference sequence). The CDR3 loop is CSARDYYGLEQFF. The CDR3 nucleotides read TGCAGTGCTAGAGATTATTACGGGCTTGAGCAGTTCTTC.

The table lists this clonotype with many counts. The chain uses TRBV29-1 and TRBJ1-1, with 9 bases aligning to TRBD1. The CDR3 covers 15 residues. J was trimmed by 5 bases and V by 5 bases; bases with no gene match: 12. The V gene's germline CDR1 is SQVTM and CDR2 ANQGSEA. The CDR3 loop is CSVYLVDRGKTEAFF. The CDR3 DNA sequence: TGCAGCGTTTACCTCGTAGACAGGGGGAAGACTGAAGCTTTCTTT.

The CDR3 reads CSARPTSSDTQYF. CDR3 DNA: TGCAGTGCTCGGCCAACTAGTTCAGATACGCAGTATTTT. The chain joins TRBV20-1 to TRBJ2-3; possible D gene TRBD2, 5 bases. Germline V lookup: CDR1 DFQATT, CDR2 SNEGSKA (reference sequence). This CDR3 comprises 13 residues. V lost 5 bases, J lost 4 bases, and 13 bases lay in between.

This clonotype was counted many times. The chain combines TRBV20-1 with TRBJ1-6, with D perhaps TRBD1 (5 bases). The CDR3 is 13 residues long. The germline CDR1 and CDR2 sequences are DFQATT and SNEGSKA (reference sequence). V lost 4 bases to trimming and J lost 6 bases, with 10 bases between them. This CDR3 reads CSATGSGNSPLHF. CDR3 sequence (DNA): TGCAGTGCTACAGGGTCTGGTAATTCACCCCTCCACTTT.

The chain is built from TRBV10-3 and TRBJ2-5; TRBD1 agrees at 7 bases. The ends lost 5 bases at V and 3 bases at J; junction bases unmatched: 6. The CDR3 covers 14 residues. Germline loops: CDR1 ENHRY, CDR2 SYGVKD. CDR3 region: CAISLRGTEETQYF. CDR3 nucleotides: TGTGCCATCAGTCTCCGAGGGACAGAAGAGACCCAGTACTTC.

This clonotype was seen repeatedly, ten times or more. The V and J genes are TRBV5-1 and TRBJ1-1; D gene unclear. The CDR3 runs 13 residues. Trimming cost V 0 bases and J 3 bases, with 6 bases left between them. Germline values: CDR1 SGHRS, CDR2 YFSETQ. This CDR3 reads CASSLASHTEAFF. CDR3 sequence (DNA): TGCGCCAGCAGCTTGGCCTCCCACACTGAAGCTTTCTTT.

The chain carries TRBV10-3 and TRBJ2-3, with D possibly being TRBD2 (6 bases). CDR1 and CDR2 from the germline V gene are ENHRY and SYGVKD. CDR3 length: 16 amino acids. Between the trimmed V and J ends, which lost 0 bases and 2 bases, there was a span of 12 bases. CDR3 region: CAISESRGLSTDTQYF. CDR3 nucleotides: TGTGCCATCAGTGAGTCACGGGGACTCTCCACAGATACGCAGTATTTT.

The chain employs TRBV27 and TRBJ2-5, with D maybe TRBD1 (6 bases). With 7 bases removed from V and 1 base from J, the gap between germline ends came to 13 bases. Looked up from germline, CDR1 is MNHEY and CDR2 is SMNVEV (reference sequence). This CDR3 spans 14 amino acids. CDR3 region: CASKRGGFQETQYF. The CDR3 DNA reads TGTGCCAGCAAGAGAGGGGGTTTCCAAGAGACCCAGTACTTC.

This clonotype was detected only a few times. This chain uses TRBV6-2 or TRBV6-3 with TRBJ2-1; unclear D gene. Trimming took 5 bases from V and 3 from J, leaving 5 bases between them. The CDR3 runs 12 residues. CDR1 and CDR2 (germline): MNHEY, SVGEGT. The CDR3 DNA reads TGTGCCAGCAGTCCCCTCTACAATGAGCAGTTCTTC. As protein: CASSPLYNEQFF.

This clonotype came up many times. Written as DNA, the CDR3 is TGTGCCAGCAGCCAGGGGGGTGAAAAACTGTTTTTT. The encoded protein is CASSQGGEKLFF. V usage is TRBV6-5 and J usage is TRBJ1-4, with 7 bases fitting TRBD1. V was clipped by 6 bases and J by 7 bases; unmatched bases: 2. This CDR3 has 12 residues. Per germline, CDR1 MNHEY and CDR2 SVGAGI.

This clonotype was detected only a few times. This chain links TRBV7-2 with TRBJ2-1; 9 nucleotides line up with TRBD2. The V and J ends lost 1 base and 8 bases, in that order; junction bases with no gene match: 9. Germline-derived CDR1 and CDR2 are SGHTA and FQGNSA. CDR3 length: 16 residues. CDR3 region: CASSLVVVAGGHEQFF. CDR3 bases: TGTGCCAGCAGCTTAGTCGTCGTTGCGGGAGGGCATGAGCAGTTCTTC.

The rearrangement links TRBV7-2 to TRBJ2-3; the D gene is possibly TRBD1 (8 bases). CDR1 and CDR2 from the germline V gene are SGHTA and FQGNSA. Trimming stripped 2 bases from V and 9 bases from J, with 18 bases between. The CDR3 is 15 amino acids. The CDR3 coding sequence is TGTGCCAGCAGCTTACGGGGACAGGCGGGAGAAACGCAGTATTTT. This encodes CASSLRGQAGETQYF.

The chain is built from TRBV11-1 and TRBJ2-1; D possibly corresponds to TRBD2 (5 bases). The CDR3 contains 13 residues. The V and J ends lost 1 base and 6 bases respectively, with 7 bases between them. Germline V lookup: CDR1 SGHAT, CDR2 FQDESV (reference sequence). This CDR3 reads CASSLELVNEQFF. The DNA of the CDR3 is TGTGCCAGCAGCTTAGAACTAGTCAATGAGCAGTTCTTC.

The V and J genes are TRBV6-1 and TRBJ1-1; D is unclear. This CDR3 has 15 amino acids. Germline V gene data show CDR1 as MNHNS and CDR2 as SASEGT. The V and J ends lost 3 bases and 0 bases respectively, with 11 bases between them. CDR3 loop: CASSDSVLMNTEAFF. The CDR3 DNA is TGTGCCAGCAGTGATTCGGTGTTAATGAACACTGAAGCTTTCTTT.

This clonotype was seen ten or more times. This chain links TRBV2 with TRBJ1-2, with TRBD1 matching 8 bases. V lost 10 bases to trimming and J lost 4 bases; unmatched junction nucleotides: 5. Germline loops: CDR1 SNHLY, CDR2 FYNNEI. The CDR3 loop spans 12 amino acids. The CDR3 loop reads CATLDRGYGYTF. CDR3 bases: TGTGCCACCCTAGACAGGGGCTATGGCTACACCTTC. Full variable domain (rest looked up from reference TRBV2 and TRBJ1-2): EPEVTQTPSHQVTQMGQEVILRCVPISNHLYFYWYRQILGQKVEFLVSFYNNEISEKSEIFDDQFSVERPDGSNFTLKIRSTKLEDSAMYFCATLDRGYGYTFGSGTRLTVV.

J is TRBJ2-1 and V is TRBV12-3 or TRBV12-4, with TRBD2 matching 12 bases. The CDR3 runs to 15 residues. With V trimmed by 6 bases and J by 8 bases, 8 bases remained unmatched. CDR3 loop: CASRALTSGSYEQFF. DNA of the CDR3: TGTGCCAGCAGGGCTTTGACTAGCGGGAGCTATGAGCAGTTCTTC.

This clonotype has only a few counts. The chain carries TRBV11-1 and TRBJ1-1; D gene ambiguous. CDR1 is SGHAT and CDR2 is FQDESV in the germline V gene (reference sequence). The CDR3 consists of 14 residues. V lost 2 bases to trimming and J lost 6 bases, with 13 bases between them. For the CDR3, the DNA is TGTGCCAGCAGCTTAAGGCAGCGGACGTCTGAAGCTTTCTTT. This gives the protein CASSLRQRTSEAFF. The full variable domain, in which reference TRBV11-1 and TRBJ1-1 provide the parts outside the CDR3, is EAEVAQSPRYKITEKSQAVAFWCDPISGHATLYWYRQILGQGPELLVQFQDESVVDDSQLPKDRFSAERLKGVDSTLKIQPAELGDSAMYLCASSLRQRTSEAFFGQGTRLTVV.

This chain connects TRBV4-1 to TRBJ2-7; 7 bases are a match to TRBD2. The germline CDR1 and CDR2 sequences are MGHRA and YSYEKL. V shed 1 base and J 4 bases; nucleotides not matched to a gene: 16. There are 18 residues in the CDR3. CDR3 residues: CASSQGMRGGSPPYEQYF. In nucleotides, the CDR3 is TGCGCCAGCAGCCAAGGAATGAGGGGAGGGTCCCCACCATACGAGCAGTACTTC.

In its sample, this clonotype was seen a few times. The gene calls are TRBV7-6 and TRBJ2-1; 15 bases match TRBD2. Germline V gives CDR1 SGHVS, CDR2 FNYEAQ. The V segment lost 4 bases and the J segment 10 bases; nucleotides outside the gene matches: 5. The CDR3 consists of 15 residues. The CDR3 sequence is CASSSWTSGREEQFF. The DNA for the CDR3 is TGTGCCAGCAGCTCCTGGACTAGCGGGAGGGAAGAGCAGTTCTTC.